This T cell receptor beta chain was profiled in a study of shared T cell receptors in the human thymus. The CDR3 is 15 amino acids. The V and J ends lost 5 bases and 0 bases, in that order; junction bases with no gene match: 6. Germline V gives CDR1 SEHNR, CDR2 FQNEAQ (reference sequence). Sequenced by immunoSEQ multiplex PCR; TCRdb stores in-frame clones only, minus some. The sample has over 650,000 clones; more than 70% are singletons. These sequences were also reported in another study, on human thymus T cells. That publication notes: Biased V and J segment usage appeared in thymus and peripheral blood.

The source of this sequence is a boy younger than two with a congenital heart defect. Sequenced material: thymocytes. The chain joins TRBV7-9 to TRBJ1-2, with 7 bases identical to TRBD1. The CDR3 nucleotides read TGTGCCAGCAGCGGGGGACAGTCTACTAACTATGGCTACACCTTC. Protein product: CASSGGQSTNYGYTF.